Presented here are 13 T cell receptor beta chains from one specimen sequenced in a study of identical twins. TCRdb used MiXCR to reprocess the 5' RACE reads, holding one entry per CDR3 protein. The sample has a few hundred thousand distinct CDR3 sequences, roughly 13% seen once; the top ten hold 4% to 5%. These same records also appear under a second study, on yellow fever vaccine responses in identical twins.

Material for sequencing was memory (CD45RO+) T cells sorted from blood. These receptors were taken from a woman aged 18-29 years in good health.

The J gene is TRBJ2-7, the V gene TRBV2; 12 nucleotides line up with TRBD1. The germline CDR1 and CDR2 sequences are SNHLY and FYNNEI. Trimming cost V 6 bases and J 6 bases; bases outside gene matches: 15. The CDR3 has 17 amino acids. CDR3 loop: CASSTGTGGGKYSEQYF. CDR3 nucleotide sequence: TGTGCCAGCAGCACCGGGACAGGGGGCGGAAAATATTCCGAGCAGTACTTC.

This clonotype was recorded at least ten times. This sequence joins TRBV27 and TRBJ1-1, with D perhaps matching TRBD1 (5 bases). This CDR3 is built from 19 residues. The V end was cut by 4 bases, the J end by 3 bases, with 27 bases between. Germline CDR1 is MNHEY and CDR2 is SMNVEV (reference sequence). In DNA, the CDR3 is TGTGCCAGCAGTTCCCACCCAGGGTGGGTATCCCCTGAGGACACTGAAGCTTTCTTT. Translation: CASSSHPGWVSPEDTEAFF.

CDR3 DNA: TGTGCCAGCAGCTTAGGTGCCCTCACAGATACGCAGTATTTT. Amino acid sequence: CASSLGALTDTQYF. V gene TRBV11-2 combines with J gene TRBJ2-3; no definite D call. This CDR3 is built from 14 residues. In germline, CDR1 is SGHAT, CDR2 FQNNGV. With 1 base removed from V and 2 bases from J, the gap between germline ends came to 7 bases. Full variable domain (missing parts from reference TRBV11-2 and TRBJ2-3): EAGVAQSPRYKIIEKRQSVAFWCNPISGHATLYWYQQILGQGPKLLIQFQNNGVVDDSQLPKDRFSAERLKGVDSTLKIQPAKLEDSAVYLCASSLGALTDTQYFGPGTRLTVL.

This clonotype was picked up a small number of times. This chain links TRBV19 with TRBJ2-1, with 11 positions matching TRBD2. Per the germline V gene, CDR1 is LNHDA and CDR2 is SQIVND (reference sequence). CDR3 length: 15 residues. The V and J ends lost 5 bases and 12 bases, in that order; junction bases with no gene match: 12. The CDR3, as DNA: TGTGCCAGTAGTTTCTCGACTAGCGGGGACGGGGGGCAGTTCTTC. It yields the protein CASSFSTSGDGGQFF.

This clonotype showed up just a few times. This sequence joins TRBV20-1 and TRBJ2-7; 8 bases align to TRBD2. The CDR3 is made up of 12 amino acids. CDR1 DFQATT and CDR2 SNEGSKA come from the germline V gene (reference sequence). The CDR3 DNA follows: TGCAGCGGGGGGGGGCTTATCTCCGAGCAGTACTTC. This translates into CSGGGLISEQYF.

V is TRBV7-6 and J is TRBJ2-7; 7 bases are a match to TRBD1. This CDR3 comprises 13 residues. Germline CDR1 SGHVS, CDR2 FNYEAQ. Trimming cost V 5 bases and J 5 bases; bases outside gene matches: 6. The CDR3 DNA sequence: TGTGCCAGCAGCACAATTACAGGGGACGAGCAGTACTTC. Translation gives CASSTITGDEQYF.

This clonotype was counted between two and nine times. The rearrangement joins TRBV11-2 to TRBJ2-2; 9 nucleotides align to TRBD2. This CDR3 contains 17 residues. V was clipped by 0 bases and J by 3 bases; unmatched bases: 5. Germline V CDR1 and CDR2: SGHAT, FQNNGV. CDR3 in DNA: TGTGCCAGCAGCTTAGACCAGCGGGGGGTCTACACCGGGGAGCTGTTTTTT. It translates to CASSLDQRGVYTGELFF.

CDR3 sequence (DNA): TGTGCCAGCAGCCAAGATAGGGGTTCGGAGCCCCAGCATTTT. Amino acid sequence: CASSQDRGSEPQHF. The genes are TRBV3-1 and TRBJ1-5; perhaps TRBD1 as D (5 bases). V was pared by 0 bases and J by 8 bases, with 11 bases between. This CDR3 is built from 14 residues. CDR1 is LGHDT, CDR2 YNNKEL, per germline (reference sequence).

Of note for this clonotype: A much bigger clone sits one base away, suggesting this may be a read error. CDR3 nucleotides: TGTGCCAGCAGCCGGACTCTCTACAATGAGCAGTTCTTC. This codes for CASSRTLYNEQFF. The chain uses TRBV9 and TRBJ2-1; D perhaps matches TRBD2 (5 bases). Germline values: CDR1 SGDLS, CDR2 YYNGEE. V was clipped by 4 bases and J by 3 bases, with 8 bases between them. The CDR3 covers 13 residues.

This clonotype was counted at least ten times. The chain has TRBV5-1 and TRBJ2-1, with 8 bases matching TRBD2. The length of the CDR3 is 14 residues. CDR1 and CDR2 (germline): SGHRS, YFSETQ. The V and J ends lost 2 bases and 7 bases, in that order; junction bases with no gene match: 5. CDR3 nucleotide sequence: TGCGCCAGCAGCTTTTCGGGGGGGAAGAATGAGCAGTTCTTC. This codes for CASSFSGGKNEQFF.

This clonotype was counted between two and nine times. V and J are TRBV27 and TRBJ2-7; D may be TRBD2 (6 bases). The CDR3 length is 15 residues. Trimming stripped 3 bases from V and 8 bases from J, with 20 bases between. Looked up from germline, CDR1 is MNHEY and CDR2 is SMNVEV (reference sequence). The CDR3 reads CASSLAGQGNGKQYF. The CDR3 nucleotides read TGTGCCAGCAGTTTGGCGGGGCAGGGAAATGGCAAGCAGTACTTC.

The CDR3 sequence: CASRTGTGGNQPQHF. The CDR3 DNA reads TGTGCCAGCAGAACCGGGACAGGGGGCAATCAGCCCCAGCATTTT. V and J are TRBV27 and TRBJ1-5; 10 positions agree with TRBD1. The germline V gene has CDR1 MNHEY and CDR2 SMNVEV (reference sequence). Trimming at V came to 6 bases and at J to 2 bases, leaving 4 bases not matched to a gene. The length of the CDR3 is 15 residues.

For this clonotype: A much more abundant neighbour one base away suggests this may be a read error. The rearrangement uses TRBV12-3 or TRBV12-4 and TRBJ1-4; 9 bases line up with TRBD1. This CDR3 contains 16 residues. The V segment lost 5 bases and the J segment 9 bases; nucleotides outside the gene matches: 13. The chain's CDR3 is CASSSRDREVRKKLFF. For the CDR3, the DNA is TGTGCCAGCAGTAGTCGGGACAGGGAGGTTCGGAAAAAACTGTTTTTT.